These T cell receptor beta chains were read from a single sample in a study of blood T cell repertoires in COVID-19. Method: immunoSEQ multiplex PCR; TCRdb's copy keeps in-frame clones and lacks some. The table has tens of thousands of clones, about 85% seen once; the top ten hold 20% to 25%. The sequencing input was peripheral blood. The receptor set was obtained from an elderly woman with COVID-19, enrolled during active disease. CDR3s include the opening cysteine and the closing phenylalanine or tryptophan. A D gene is named only where the DNA matches it firmly. The listing skips clone size in some rows; elsewhere it reads once, few, many or a size class.

cdr3_length j_call clone_size d_call v_call cdr3_nt cdr3_aa
15 TRBJ2-1 - TRBD2 TRBV27 TGTGCCAGCAGTCCTCTAGCGGGGGAGGTCGGTGAGCAGTTCTTC CASSPLAGEVGEQFF
15 TRBJ2-7 - - TRBV7-2 TGTGCCAGCACCCGTAGTTATTCGGGGGCCTACGAGCAGTACTTC CASTRSYSGAYEQYF
15 TRBJ2-1 - - TRBV29-1 TGCAGCGTTGAATCGGTCCAGAGGCTGTCCAATGAGCAGTTCTTC CSVESVQRLSNEQFF
14 TRBJ1-2 - TRBD1 TRBV2 TGTGCCAGCAGTTACGACAGGGGGAGGTATGGCTACACCTTC CASSYDRGRYGYTF
14 TRBJ1-6 few TRBD1 TRBV5-1 TGCGCCAGCAACCCGGGACAGTCTAATTCACCCCTCCACTTT CASNPGQSNSPLHF
14 TRBJ1-1 - - TRBV6-5 TGTGCCAGCAGTTACGGAGGGATCTACACTGAAGCTTTCTTT CASSYGGIYTEAFF
12 TRBJ2-7 - - TRBV6-5 TGTGCCGGACGCGGGGTTCCTGACGAGCAGTACTTC CAGRGVPDEQYF
13 TRBJ1-2 - - TRBV10-3 TGTGCCATCAGTGGGGCCCTTGACTATGGCTACACCTTC CAISGALDYGYTF
15 TRBJ2-1 - TRBD2 TRBV5-1 TGCGCCAGCAGCTTGGAAGCGGGGGGCGGAAATGAGCAGTTCTTC CASSLEAGGGNEQFF
14 TRBJ2-2 - TRBD1 TRBV6-5 TGTGCCAGCAGTATGACGGGACAGACCGGGGAGCTGTTTTTT CASSMTGQTGELFF
16 TRBJ1-6 - - TRBV6-2/TRBV6-3 TGTGCCAGCAGCTCAGACATAAGCTCCTATAATTCACCCCTCCACTTT CASSSDISSYNSPLHF
13 TRBJ2-7 - - TRBV11-3 TGTGCCAGCAGCTTGGGCAGGACCTACGAGCAGTACTTC CASSLGRTYEQYF
14 TRBJ2-1 - - TRBV5-5 TGTGCCAGTCCCGGCGGGCCCCACTTTAATGAGCAGTTCTTC CASPGGPHFNEQFF
14 TRBJ2-7 - - TRBV5-4 TGTGCCAGCCGCCCCCAGGGAGGATCCTACGAGCAGTACTTC CASRPQGGSYEQYF
15 TRBJ2-2 once - TRBV5-4 TGTGCCAGCAGCTTAGGAGGGACGGGTTCGGGGGAGCTGTTTTTT CASSLGGTGSGELFF
14 TRBJ1-5 - - TRBV5-4 TGTGCCAGCAGCTTGCGGGATAGCAATCAGCCCCAGCATTTT CASSLRDSNQPQHF
13 TRBJ2-5 - - TRBV5-4 TGTGCCAGCAGCTTGGGGCAGCAAGAGACCCAGTACTTC CASSLGQQETQYF
17 TRBJ1-6 - - TRBV14 TGTGCCAGCAGCCAAGATATCGAGAGCTCCTATAATTCACCCCTCCACTTT CASSQDIESSYNSPLHF
15 TRBJ2-5 - - TRBV10-3 TGTGCCATCGGTTTGTCGGCGGGGGCACAAGAGACCCAGTACTTC CAIGLSAGAQETQYF
15 TRBJ1-1 - TRBD1 TRBV2 TGTGCCAGCAGTGCAAGACAGGGGGCGGTCACTGAAGCTTTCTTT CASSARQGAVTEAFF
16 TRBJ2-7 - - TRBV1 TGCACCAGCAGCCAAGTCCCACAGGGGGCACCCTACGAGCAGTACTTC CTSSQVPQGAPYEQYF
14 TRBJ1-2 - TRBD1 TRBV18 TGTGCCAGCTCACCAGAGGGACAGGGGCAGGGCTACACCTTC CASSPEGQGQGYTF
15 TRBJ1-6 - - TRBV5-4 TGTGCCAGCAGCTTGGCTGGGGGCAGCGATTCACCCCTCCACTTT CASSLAGGSDSPLHF
14 TRBJ2-1 - TRBD2 TRBV30 TGTGCCTGGAGTCGAACTAGCGGGGCCAATGAGCAGTTCTTC CAWSRTSGANEQFF
13 TRBJ1-2 - TRBD1 TRBV3-1/TRBV3-2 TGTGCCAGCAGCCTACAGGGGAACTATGGCTACACCTTC CASSLQGNYGYTF
17 TRBJ2-3 - TRBD2 TRBV5-1 TGCGCCAGCAGCTTGGGTTTAGCGGGTTTAAGCACAGATACGCAGTATTTT CASSLGLAGLSTDTQYF
13 TRBJ2-5 - - TRBV7-2 TGTGCCAGCACCCCGGGGATGCAAGAGACCCAGTACTTC CASTPGMQETQYF
13 TRBJ2-3 - TRBD1 TRBV11-3 TGTGCCAGCAGCTCGACAGGGACAGATACGCAGTATTTT CASSSTGTDTQYF
14 TRBJ1-5 - - TRBV7-2 TGTGCCAGCAGCTTAACGCGGGCTAGCCAGCCCCAGCATTTT CASSLTRASQPQHF
11 TRBJ2-7 once - TRBV30 TGTGCCTGGAATCAGGGGAGCGAGCAGTACTTC CAWNQGSEQYF
15 TRBJ1-1 - TRBD1 TRBV6-5 TGTGCCAGCAGTCCCTCCGGGACAGGGAAGTCTGAAGCTTTCTTT CASSPSGTGKSEAFF
13 TRBJ1-1 - - TRBV2 TGTGCCAGCAGTGTAACGGGGGAAACTGAAGCTTTCTTT CASSVTGETEAFF
13 TRBJ2-1 - - TRBV7-9 TGTGCCAGCAGCTTCCCGGGCTACAATGAGCAGTTCTTC CASSFPGYNEQFF
14 TRBJ1-1 - - TRBV5-6 TGTGCCAGCAGCTTGGAGGAGTCGGTCACTGAAGCTTTCTTT CASSLEESVTEAFF
14 TRBJ1-3 - - TRBV25-1 TGTGCCAGCAGTGAGGAGAGTTCTGGAAACACCATATATTTT CASSEESSGNTIYF
14 TRBJ1-2 - TRBD1 TRBV14 TGTGCCAGCAGCCAATGGGACAGGAGCTATGGCTACACCTTC CASSQWDRSYGYTF
15 TRBJ1-2 - TRBD1 TRBV27 TGTGCCAGCAGACAATATCCAGGGGGCAGCTATGGCTACACCTTC CASRQYPGGSYGYTF
16 TRBJ2-1 - TRBD2 TRBV11-2 TGTGCCAGCAGCTTTCTTAGCGGGGGGCCCTACAATGAGCAGTTCTTC CASSFLSGGPYNEQFF
15 TRBJ2-1 - TRBD2 TRBV6-4 TGTGCCAGCAGTGAAGGACTAGCGGGGGTCGGTGAGCAGTTCTTC CASSEGLAGVGEQFF
13 TRBJ1-1 - - TRBV18 TGTGCCAGCTCGGAAGGACAGAACACTGAAGCTTTCTTT CASSEGQNTEAFF
16 TRBJ2-7 - - TRBV6-5 TGTGCCAGCAGTTCCCCAAGGGACACATTTACCTACGAGCAGTACTTC CASSSPRDTFTYEQYF
15 TRBJ2-7 - TRBD1 TRBV5-4 TGTGCCAGCAGCAGTCCGGGACAGAAGAACTACGAGCAGTACTTC CASSSPGQKNYEQYF
16 TRBJ2-3 - TRBD2 TRBV19 TGTGCCAGTAGTATAGGTAGCGGGGGGGCGACAGATACGCAGTATTTT CASSIGSGGATDTQYF
17 TRBJ1-5 few - TRBV2 TGTGCCAGCAGTGAAGCGTCGCCAAGGAGGGTCAATCAGCCCCAGCATTTT CASSEASPRRVNQPQHF
16 TRBJ2-7 - TRBD1 TRBV5-1 TGCGCCAGCAGCTTGAGCAGGACAGGGATTTCCTACGAGCAGTACTTC CASSLSRTGISYEQYF
15 TRBJ2-7 - TRBD1 TRBV6-6 TGTGCCAGCAGGAGGACAGGGGGTCCTATCTACGAGCAGTACTTC CASRRTGGPIYEQYF
18 TRBJ2-1 - TRBD2 TRBV7-6 TGTGCCAGCAGCTCTCCTAGCGGGGGGGCGGGCTCCTACAATGAGCAGTTCTTC CASSSPSGGAGSYNEQFF
14 TRBJ1-1 - TRBD1 TRBV5-5 TGTGCCAGCAGCTTGGGACAGGGGGCACCTGAAGCTTTCTTT CASSLGQGAPEAFF
16 TRBJ2-7 - TRBD2 TRBV3-1/TRBV3-2 TGTGCCAGCAGCCAAGATGCATTGGGGGGGACCTACGAGCAGTACTTC CASSQDALGGTYEQYF
14 TRBJ1-6 - TRBD1 TRBV6-5 TGTGCCAGCAGCAGGGACAGAGATAATTCACCCCTCCACTTT CASSRDRDNSPLHF
14 TRBJ1-2 few - TRBV5-1 TGCGCCAGCAGCTTAGGCAGGAACTCTGATGGCTACACCTTC CASSLGRNSDGYTF
15 TRBJ1-2 - - TRBV6-1 TGTGCCAGCAGTGAAAATGGTAGGGGTTCGAGCGGCTACACCTTC CASSENGRGSSGYTF
11 TRBJ2-1 - TRBD1 TRBV27 TGTGCCAGCAGCAATTACAGGGGGCCCCTCTTC CASSNYRGPLF
14 TRBJ1-5 - - TRBV5-1 TGCGCCAGCAGCTTGGGGCCAGGGAATCAGCCCCAGCATTTT CASSLGPGNQPQHF
17 TRBJ2-2 - TRBD2 TRBV7-2 TGTGCCAGCAGCTTATCTGGACTAGCGGGATTCACCGGGGAGCTGTTTTTT CASSLSGLAGFTGELFF
13 TRBJ2-1 - TRBD2 TRBV5-4 TGTGCCAGCAGCCGGGACTACTCCAATGAGCAGTTCTTC CASSRDYSNEQFF
14 TRBJ1-1 once TRBD1 TRBV18 TGTGCCAGCTCAGGGGACAGGGGGAACACTGAAGCTTTCTTT CASSGDRGNTEAFF
13 TRBJ1-5 - - TRBV6-1 TGTGCCAGCAGTGAGCGGGGTATCCAGCCCCAGCATTTT CASSERGIQPQHF
15 TRBJ2-5 - - TRBV5-1 TGCGCCAGCAGCCCTGGCCGGCAGGGCCAAGAGACCCAGTACTTC CASSPGRQGQETQYF
18 TRBJ1-6 - TRBD1 TRBV7-2 TGTGCCAGCAGCTTAGGACCGGGACAGGGACTATTTAATTCACCCCTCCACTTT CASSLGPGQGLFNSPLHF